Listed below are T cell receptor beta chains from one sample, sequenced in a study of T cell repertoires in cytomegalovirus infection. For these TCRs, the target antigens are not known. TCRdb re-called the reads through MiXCR, storing one row per CDR3 protein. The sample records under 90,000 distinct CDR3 sequences, around half being singletons. The sample was CD8+ T cells from cultured PBMCs, taken from culture after CMV antigen stimulation. The receptors shown here come from a human donor in good health (CMV status not recorded). Some clones in this sample may be carry-over from other donors' samples. The CDR3 runs from the conserved cysteine through the conserved F or W. The D gene is left open where the match is weak. Clone size is shown for a subset of rows, as once, few, many or a class of expanded clone.

TRBV6-4	TRBJ2-3	-	-	CASSDTGHSTDTQYF	TGTGCCAGCAGTGACACGGGACATAGCACAGATACGCAGTATTTT
TRBV27	TRBJ2-1	-	TRBD2	CASSPIWTSGKLTSYNEQFF	TGTGCCAGCAGCCCCATTTGGACTAGCGGAAAACTTACCTCCTACAATGAGCAGTTCTTC
TRBV28	TRBJ1-2	-	TRBD1	CASSFTDRPYYGYTF	TGTGCCAGCAGTTTCACGGACAGGCCCTACTATGGCTACACCTTC
TRBV6-6	TRBJ2-3	-	-	CASSYSGVEKDTQYF	TGTGCCAGCAGTTACTCAGGGGTCGAGAAAGATACGCAGTATTTT
TRBV6-6	TRBJ2-1	-	-	CASTGSREQFF	TGTGCCAGCACCGGTAGTCGCGAGCAGTTCTTC
TRBV19	TRBJ1-1	-	-	CASSMGGGMNTEAFF	TGTGCCAGTAGTATGGGAGGGGGGATGAACACTGAAGCTTTCTTT
TRBV6-5	TRBJ2-7	few	-	CASSFAGTFSYEQYF	TGTGCCAGCAGTTTTGCAGGGACCTTCTCCTACGAGCAGTACTTC
TRBV6-8	TRBJ1-1	-	-	CASRPRRPLYTEAFF	TGTGCCAGCAGGCCTCGTCGACCCCTCTACACTGAAGCTTTCTTT
TRBV28	TRBJ2-3	-	TRBD2	CASSPGLAGVLSTDTQYF	TGTGCCAGCAGTCCCGGACTAGCGGGAGTATTAAGCACAGATACGCAGTATTTT
TRBV4-2	TRBJ1-1	-	-	CASSSTGVNTEAFF	TGTGCCAGCAGCTCCACAGGAGTGAACACTGAAGCTTTCTTT
TRBV7-6	TRBJ1-4	-	TRBD1	CASSLGQGATNEKLFF	TGTGCCAGCAGCTTAGGACAGGGAGCAACTAATGAAAAACTGTTTTTT
TRBV4-2	TRBJ2-3	many	-	CASSQERPGDTQYF	TGTGCCAGCAGCCAAGAACGGCCGGGAGATACGCAGTATTTT
TRBV7-9	TRBJ2-1	few	-	CASSLVPVEGGWIAEQFF	TGTGCCAGCAGCTTAGTCCCCGTCGAGGGCGGGTGGATAGCGGAGCAGTTCTTC
TRBV11-3	TRBJ2-5	-	-	CASSLRGVRETQYF	TGTGCCAGCAGCTTAAGAGGGGTACGAGAGACCCAGTACTTC
TRBV20-1	TRBJ2-7	-	TRBD1	CSASDTQQGSYEQYF	TGCAGTGCTTCTGACACACAACAGGGGTCCTACGAGCAGTACTTC
TRBV7-6	TRBJ1-2	few	TRBD1	CASSSGQGEYGYTF	TGTGCCAGCAGCTCTGGACAGGGAGAATATGGCTACACCTTC
TRBV20-1	TRBJ2-7	few	-	CSARPDTNYEQYF	TGCAGTGCTAGACCCGATACTAACTACGAGCAGTACTTC
TRBV10-3	TRBJ2-1	-	-	CAISEVSGDRLDEQFF	TGTGCCATCAGTGAAGTCTCCGGGGATCGCCTCGATGAGCAGTTCTTC
TRBV27	TRBJ2-1	-	-	CASSLWGSHNEQFF	TGTGCCAGCAGTTTATGGGGGTCCCACAATGAGCAGTTCTTC
TRBV7-6	TRBJ2-7	-	-	CASSSVLQDYEQYF	TGTGCCAGCAGCTCGGTTCTACAGGACTACGAGCAGTACTTC
TRBV27	TRBJ1-2	few	-	CASSLSGGQLGTF	TGTGCCAGCAGTTTAAGTGGTGGGCAATTAGGCACCTTC
TRBV7-8	TRBJ2-7	few	TRBD1	CASSLLRTGLYEQYF	TGTGCCAGCAGCTTGCTACGGACAGGGCTCTACGAGCAGTACTTC
TRBV6-5	TRBJ1-2	few	-	CASSSPTDSAYGYTF	TGTGCCAGCAGTTCCCCGACGGATTCGGCCTATGGCTACACCTTC
TRBV7-3	TRBJ2-7	-	TRBD1	CASSPIGTGEEQYF	TGTGCCAGCAGCCCGATCGGGACAGGGGAAGAGCAGTACTTC
TRBV4-2	TRBJ2-3	-	-	CASSQGVGTDTQYF	TGTGCCAGCAGCCAAGGTGTGGGCACAGATACGCAGTATTTT
TRBV6-2/TRBV6-3	TRBJ2-3	-	TRBD2	CASSYPSGGHQTYTDTQYF	TGTGCCAGCAGTTACCCTAGCGGGGGCCACCAAACCTACACAGATACGCAGTATTTT
TRBV20-1	TRBJ1-5	few	-	CSAEAFSNQPQHF	TGCAGTGCTGAGGCCTTTAGCAATCAGCCCCAGCATTTT
TRBV7-2	TRBJ2-7	-	TRBD2	CASSLYWGGGYEQYF	TGTGCCAGCAGCTTATATTGGGGCGGGGGCTACGAGCAGTACTTC
TRBV28	TRBJ1-1	few	-	CASSLSQVGTEAFF	TGTGCCAGCAGTTTATCCCAGGTCGGGACTGAAGCTTTCTTT
TRBV19	TRBJ2-5	-	-	CASSIEAIGGEQETQYF	TGTGCCAGTAGTATAGAGGCTATCGGGGGAGAACAGGAGACCCAGTACTTC
TRBV7-6	TRBJ1-6	-	-	CASSLGTFTGSPLHF	TGTGCCAGCAGCTTAGGGACCTTCACAGGATCACCCCTCCACTTT
TRBV30	TRBJ1-1	-	-	CAWNPMGTEAFF	TGTGCCTGGAACCCGATGGGGACTGAAGCTTTCTTT
TRBV7-2	TRBJ1-1	many	TRBD1	CASSLTGGFSSTEAFF	TGTGCCAGCAGCCTAACAGGGGGGTTTTCTAGCACTGAAGCTTTCTTT
TRBV5-1	TRBJ2-7	-	-	CASSPQEEQYF	TGCGCCAGCAGCCCCCAGGAGGAGCAGTACTTC
TRBV7-2	TRBJ2-7	-	-	CASSLGIGMDEQYF	TGTGCCAGCAGCTTAGGCATTGGGATGGACGAGCAGTACTTC
TRBV7-3	TRBJ2-5	-	-	CASSLGARSGVQETQYF	TGTGCCAGCAGCTTAGGAGCCAGGTCAGGGGTTCAAGAGACCCAGTACTTC
TRBV6-4	TRBJ2-2	few	-	CASGAVSGDTGELFF	TGTGCCAGCGGAGCGGTTTCCGGGGACACCGGGGAGCTGTTTTTT
TRBV4-1	TRBJ1-1	-	-	CASSQRRDSEAFF	TGCGCCAGCAGCCAACGCAGAGATTCGGAAGCTTTCTTT
TRBV24-1	TRBJ2-3	-	TRBD2	CATSDFDPARAGVVTDTQYF	TGTGCCACCAGTGATTTCGATCCGGCAAGGGCGGGAGTTGTCACAGATACGCAGTATTTT
TRBV2	TRBJ1-4	-	TRBD1	CATQGGATNEKLFF	TGTGCCACCCAGGGGGGAGCAACTAATGAAAAACTGTTTTTT
TRBV6-1	TRBJ2-5	-	-	CASSEAGGGTPQRTQYF	TGTGCCAGCAGTGAAGCAGGGGGGGGCACACCGCAGCGGACCCAGTACTTC
TRBV7-2	TRBJ1-2	few	-	CASSLAGVGYTF	TGTGCCAGCAGCTTAGCCGGGGTGGGCTACACCTTC
TRBV28	TRBJ2-3	-	-	CASKFYPRREPTDTQYF	TGTGCCAGCAAGTTTTACCCCCGGAGGGAGCCCACAGATACGCAGTATTTT
TRBV27	TRBJ2-3	-	TRBD2	CASSPLSGASTDTQYF	TGTGCCAGCAGCCCCCTTAGCGGGGCTAGCACAGATACGCAGTATTTT
TRBV7-2	TRBJ2-5	-	-	CASSLYEQETQYF	TGTGCCAGCAGCTTGTACGAGCAAGAGACCCAGTACTTC
TRBV4-1	TRBJ2-3	-	TRBD2	CASSQAVSGLAGVGGTDTQYF	TGTGCCAGCAGCCAAGCTGTTTCGGGACTAGCGGGAGTTGGGGGCACAGATACGCAGTATTTT
TRBV7-8	TRBJ2-1	few	-	CASSLAGEGYNEQFF	TGTGCCAGCAGCTTAGCGGGAGAAGGCTACAATGAGCAGTTCTTC
TRBV11-2	TRBJ2-5	few	TRBD2	CASSFAWGTASGGETQYF	TGTGCCAGCAGCTTTGCCTGGGGTACGGCTAGCGGGGGTGAGACCCAGTACTTC
TRBV28	TRBJ2-7	-	-	CASSSRIVSSYEQYF	TGTGCCAGCAGTTCCCGTATAGTAAGCTCCTACGAGCAGTACTTC
TRBV7-6	TRBJ2-7	few	-	CASSTGLEQYF	TGTGCCAGCTCCACAGGGCTCGAGCAGTACTTC
TRBV7-6	TRBJ1-5	many	TRBD1	CASSPGTGNQPQHF	TGTGCCAGCAGCCCAGGGACAGGGAATCAGCCCCAGCATTTT
TRBV5-5	TRBJ2-1	few	-	CASSLGDSYNEQFF	TGTGCCAGCAGCCTCGGGGACTCCTACAATGAGCAGTTCTTC
TRBV29-1	TRBJ2-1	-	TRBD2	CSALGLAGYNEQFF	TGCAGCGCCCTCGGACTAGCGGGTTACAATGAGCAGTTCTTC
TRBV27	TRBJ2-1	few	TRBD2	CASSFTSGYYNEQFF	TGTGCCAGCAGTTTTACTAGCGGGTACTACAATGAGCAGTTCTTC
TRBV7-9	TRBJ2-7	few	-	CASSLAGRRLYF	TGTGCCAGCAGCTTAGCAGGCAGGCGATTGTACTTC